This T cell receptor (beta chain) was retrieved from a study of healthy donors' naive CD4 and CD8 T cells. Study-level findings and limits: Negatively charged CDR3s marked CD8+ lineage; positively charged CDR3s marked CD4+ lineage.

TCR libraries were built from 450 to 650 ng of total RNA by linear amplification. TCRdb processed the reads anew with MiXCR; each CDR3 protein has one entry. The top ten clones hold less than 2.5% of a sample with around 200,000 distinct CDR3 sequences, 65% to 75% of them seen once. V was shortened by 6 bases and J by 8 bases, with 7 bases between the two germline ends. Germline V gene sequence: CDR1 LNHDA, CDR2 SQIVND (reference sequence). The CDR3 length is 10 residues. A note on this clonotype: As yet, its antigen is unknown.

The sequencing sample was made of naive CD4+ and CD8+ T cells sorted from blood, pooled from several donors. This sequence originates from a pool of human donors in good health; the sample pools cells from several healthy donors. V and J are TRBV19 and TRBJ1-2; D gene unclear. CDR3 residues: CASSSVGYTF. DNA for the CDR3: TGTGCCAGTAGCAGTGTCGGCTACACCTTC.